Shown below are 8 T cell receptor beta chains from a single sample sequenced in a study of blood T cell repertoires in COVID-19 (dated by TCRdb to the early 2020s). Libraries came from the immunoSEQ multiplex PCR assay. In its TCRdb copy, this immuneACCESS table keeps in-frame sequences only and misses some clones. Where compared with another copy, unresolved V genes explain less than half of these, and the others have no known cause. This sample has about 55,000 clones in its table, and 82% of those were observed once. Of the sample, 11% falls within the top ten clones. The sample taken for sequencing was peripheral blood. The receptors shown here come from an elderly man with COVID-19, enrolled during active disease.

The rearrangement links TRBV9 to TRBJ1-2; D gene unclear. Trimming took 0 bases from V and 0 from J, leaving 6 bases between them. The CDR3 loop spans 14 amino acids. CDR1 and CDR2 (germline): SGDLS, YYNGEE. The CDR3 sequence is CASSVGGANYGYTF. CDR3 bases: TGTGCCAGCAGCGTAGGCGGGGCTAACTATGGCTACACCTTC.

The V and J genes are TRBV15 and TRBJ2-7; D is unresolved. The V gene lost 0 bases and the J gene lost 5 bases, with 11 bases spanning the gap. CDR1 LNHNV and CDR2 YYDKDF come from the germline V gene (reference sequence). The CDR3 loop spans 14 amino acids. CDR3 DNA: TGTGCCACCAGCAGAGATTGGCTTGTCAACGAGCAGTACTTC. Its protein product is CATSRDWLVNEQYF.

The chain links TRBV4-1 to TRBJ1-5; D gene uncertain. Germline V gene lookup returns CDR1 MGHRA and CDR2 YSYEKL. V lost 0 bases and J lost 6, with 6 bases in between. The CDR3 is 13 amino acids. The CDR3 region has the DNA TGCGCCAGCAGCCAAGATATCCGTCAGCCCCAGCATTTT. Protein sequence: CASSQDIRQPQHF.

This clone has more than one count but fewer than ten. V is TRBV5-1 and J is TRBJ1-2, with 7 bases lining up with TRBD1. V shed 0 bases and J 4 bases; nucleotides not matched to a gene: 6. CDR1 and CDR2 (germline): SGHRS, YFSETQ. The CDR3 length is 15 residues. The CDR3, as DNA: TGCGCCAGCAGCTTGGGGCAGGGGGTTGGCTATGGCTACACCTTC. Translating gives CASSLGQGVGYGYTF.

The genes are TRBV7-2 and TRBJ1-2; 11 nucleotides match TRBD1. V lost 5 bases to trimming and J lost 7 bases; unmatched junction nucleotides: 9. The V gene's germline CDR1 is SGHTA and CDR2 FQGNSA. The CDR3 is made up of 15 amino acids. CDR3 amino acids: CASSVAGTGGFGYTF. The CDR3 coding sequence is TGTGCCAGCAGCGTTGCCGGGACAGGGGGTTTTGGCTACACCTTC.

The rearrangement uses TRBV27 and TRBJ1-2; a weak D match, TRBD1 (5 bases). Trimming removed 6 bases from V and 4 bases from J, with 15 bases in between. The CDR3 loop spans 14 amino acids. Germline V CDR1 and CDR2: MNHEY, SMNVEV (reference sequence). The CDR3 reads CASRTSRGSYGYTF. The CDR3 coding sequence is TGTGCCAGCAGAACCTCAAGGGGATCCTATGGCTACACCTTC.

The chain is built from TRBV7-8 and TRBJ2-1; TRBD2 matches 9 bases. Germline V gene lookup returns CDR1 SGHVS and CDR2 FQNEAQ. Unmatched junction bases numbered 11, after V lost 4 bases and J lost 10 bases. The CDR3 loop spans 15 amino acids. DNA for the CDR3: TGTGCCAGCAGCTGGACTAGCGCCAGGCGGGAAGAGCAGTTCTTC. Its translation is CASSWTSARREEQFF.

V is TRBV18 and J is TRBJ2-3, with TRBD2 identical over 10 bases. The germline V gene has CDR1 KGHSH and CDR2 LQKENI. V dropped 6 bases and J dropped 3; count of bases not matched to a gene: 9. The CDR3 totals 16 residues. CDR3 loop: CASSPFGAGGTDTQYF. CDR3 in DNA: TGTGCCAGCTCCCCTTTCGGAGCGGGGGGGACAGATACGCAGTATTTT.